These T cell receptor beta chains were read from a single sample in a study of cytomegalovirus exposure and HLA in healthy donors. Clones were read by immunoSEQ multiplex PCR, and TCRdb kept only the in-frame ones, dropping some. The table includes 100,000 to 150,000 clones, around nine tenths detected once. Sequencing used PBMCs. These receptor sequences come from a woman younger than 30 in good health and CMV-seronegative. CDR3s include the opening cysteine and the closing phenylalanine or tryptophan. Each record gives: V gene, clone size, J gene, D gene, CDR3 DNA, CDR3 protein. The D gene is left open where the match is weak. Rows give clone size only sometimes, using once, few, many, or a class for an expanded clone.

TRBV5-8	NA	TRBJ2-7	TRBD2	TGTGCCAGCAGCTTGGTAGCGGGAGCGACCTACGAGCAGTACTTC	CASSLVAGATYEQYF
TRBV28	NA	TRBJ1-1	TRBD1	TGTGCCAGCAGTACCCCGACAGGGGGCGGCACTGAAGCTTTCTTT	CASSTPTGGGTEAFF
TRBV5-1	once	TRBJ2-2	NA	TGCGCCAGCAGCTCTATTTTACCATACCCGAACACCGGGGAGCTGTTTTTT	CASSSILPYPNTGELFF
TRBV5-6	few	TRBJ1-3	TRBD1	TGTGCCAGCAGCCTGGGACAGGGAGGTCTGCGGGGATATTTT	CASSLGQGGLRGYF
TRBV29-1	NA	TRBJ2-7	NA	TGCAGCGTTGAAGGCGGACAGGGAGGGTACGAGCAGTACTTC	CSVEGGQGGYEQYF
TRBV30	NA	TRBJ1-1	NA	TGTGCCTGGACCCCCCGGGGATGGATGTTAACTGAAGCTTTCTTT	CAWTPRGWMLTEAFF
TRBV28	few	TRBJ1-2	NA	TGTGCCAGCAGCCGTAGCGCGCGGTCATATGGCTACACCTTC	CASSRSARSYGYTF
TRBV10-1	NA	TRBJ2-7	TRBD2	TGCGCCACCCTCACACCGGGACTAGCGGGAGTACGCGAGCAGTACTTC	CATLTPGLAGVREQYF
TRBV9	NA	TRBJ1-2	TRBD1	TGTGCCAGCAGCGTAGAGCAGGGGGTGTTGGATGGCTACACCTTC	CASSVEQGVLDGYTF
TRBV5-1	NA	TRBJ2-7	TRBD2	TGCGCCAGCAGCCTAGGGACTATCCTCGACGAGCAGTACTTC	CASSLGTILDEQYF
TRBV7-9	NA	TRBJ2-1	TRBD1	TGTGCCAGCAGCTTATTCAGGGGGACCTACAATGAGCAGTTCTTC	CASSLFRGTYNEQFF
TRBV5-1	NA	TRBJ2-7	NA	TGCGCCAGCAGCTTGGGGACAGCGTATTGGGAGCAGTACTTC	CASSLGTAYWEQYF
TRBV28	NA	TRBJ1-4	NA	TGTGCCAGCTTTTCCGGGAGGTATGAAAAACTGTTTTTT	CASFSGRYEKLFF
TRBV28	NA	TRBJ2-2	TRBD2	TGTGCCAGCAGTCCCGGACTAAGCGGGAGCCGCCGGGAGACCGGGGAGCTGTTTTTT	CASSPGLSGSRRETGELFF
TRBV7-3	NA	TRBJ2-1	NA	TGTGCCAGCAGCTTAACGCCTATTTCGGGGAATGAGCAGTTCTTC	CASSLTPISGNEQFF
TRBV30	NA	TRBJ2-3	TRBD1	TGTGCCTGGACGACAGGGGGAAGAGATACGCAGTATTTT	CAWTTGGRDTQYF
TRBV6-1	NA	TRBJ2-7	TRBD2	TGTGCCCGCCGGGGACTAGCAGCCTCCTACGAGCAGTACTTC	CARRGLAASYEQYF
TRBV10-2	NA	TRBJ2-1	NA	TGCGCCAGCAGTGAGGGACTACCAAATGAGCAGTTCTTC	CASSEGLPNEQFF
TRBV18	once	TRBJ2-2	TRBD2	TGTGCCAGCTCACCAGTTCTAGCGGGAAACACCGGGGAGCTGTTTTTT	CASSPVLAGNTGELFF
TRBV6-4	NA	TRBJ2-3	TRBD2	TGTGCCAGCAGTGGTGTAGCGGGAGGGAGTGCAGATACGCAGTATTTT	CASSGVAGGSADTQYF
TRBV18	NA	TRBJ2-1	TRBD2	TGTGCCAGCTCATCGCCACTAGCGCAGCAGTTCTTC	CASSSPLAQQFF
TRBV29-1	NA	TRBJ1-2	NA	TGCAGCGTTGAAGGTGGTCCAGGGTTAGACTATGGCTACACCTTC	CSVEGGPGLDYGYTF
TRBV30	NA	TRBJ1-3	NA	TGTGCCTGGAGTGTCGGGGTCTCTGGAAACACCATATATTTT	CAWSVGVSGNTIYF
TRBV28	NA	TRBJ2-7	NA	TGTGCCAGCAGTTTATACGGTCAGGGCTCCTACGAGCAGTACTTC	CASSLYGQGSYEQYF
TRBV7-9	NA	TRBJ2-1	NA	TGTGCCAGCAGCTTAGGACTAGTCCCCCATGAGCAGTTCTTC	CASSLGLVPHEQFF
TRBV7-2	NA	TRBJ2-3	NA	TGTGCCAGCAGCCCACTACGGACAGATACGCAGTATTTT	CASSPLRTDTQYF
TRBV6-5	once	TRBJ2-5	NA	TGTGCCAGCAGTTATACTGCGCCTTTGTGGGAGACCCAGTACTTC	CASSYTAPLWETQYF
TRBV7-2	NA	TRBJ1-1	NA	TGTGCCAGCAGCCCTCAGGTGGGTACTGAAGCTTTCTTT	CASSPQVGTEAFF
TRBV7-8	NA	TRBJ2-3	TRBD1	TGTGCCAGCAGCACTCGACAGGGAAGGCCAGATACGCAGTATTTT	CASSTRQGRPDTQYF
TRBV27	NA	TRBJ2-1	NA	TGTGCCAGCAGTTCAGCTAGCGAGAGAGACAATGAGCAGTTCTTC	CASSSASERDNEQFF
TRBV6-5	NA	TRBJ1-3	TRBD1	TGTGCCAGCAGTCAAGGGGGCTTCTCTGGAAACACCATATATTTT	CASSQGGFSGNTIYF
TRBV28	NA	TRBJ1-5	TRBD1	TGTGCCAGCAGACCCGGGACAGATAGCAATCAGCCCCAGCATTTT	CASRPGTDSNQPQHF
TRBV5-1	NA	TRBJ2-6	NA	TGCGCCAGCAGCCTGGTCCTAGTCAACGTCCTGACTTTC	CASSLVLVNVLTF
TRBV19	NA	TRBJ2-1	TRBD2	TGTGCCAGTAGTATAGATACGAGCGGGAGTTCCTACAATGAGCAGTTCTTC	CASSIDTSGSSYNEQFF
TRBV6-6	NA	TRBJ1-2	TRBD1	TGTGCCAGCATTTCCGGGACAGTTCTCTATGGCTACACCTTC	CASISGTVLYGYTF
TRBV27	NA	TRBJ2-6	NA	TGTGCCAGCAGTTCAACGGCTCTAGGTGGTTTCGGGGCCAACGTCCTGACTTTC	CASSSTALGGFGANVLTF
TRBV21-1	NA	TRBJ2-1	NA	TGTGCCAGCAGCAAGATGGGAGTGGGTGAGCAGTTCTTC	CASSKMGVGEQFF
TRBV4-2	NA	TRBJ2-1	NA	TGTGCCAGCAGCCAAGGCTCTAGTGGACTGGCCTACAATGAGCAGTTCTTC	CASSQGSSGLAYNEQFF
TRBV6-1	NA	TRBJ2-7	NA	TGTGCCAGCAGACTCGTAATAGCGGTGACCTACGAGCAGTACTTC	CASRLVIAVTYEQYF
TRBV13	NA	TRBJ2-7	TRBD2	TGTGCCAGCAGCTATAACCCGGGACTAGCGAAATACGAGCAGTACTTC	CASSYNPGLAKYEQYF
TRBV28	NA	TRBJ2-2	NA	TGTGCCAGCAGCCGAGCGTACACCGGGGAGCTGTTTTTT	CASSRAYTGELFF
TRBV5-6	NA	TRBJ2-1	NA	TGTGCCAGCAGAGGTCCCCGGGGGAGGATTTACAATGAGCAGTTCTTC	CASRGPRGRIYNEQFF
TRBV28	NA	TRBJ2-7	TRBD1	TGTGCCAGCATTCCTCGGACAGGGGTATCCTACGAGCAGTACTTC	CASIPRTGVSYEQYF
TRBV5-5	NA	TRBJ1-4	NA	TGTGCCAGCAGCCACAACGGGGGATATAATGAAAAACTGTTTTTT	CASSHNGGYNEKLFF
TRBV10-2	NA	TRBJ2-5	TRBD2	TGCGCCAGCAGAGCAAGACTAGCGGAGACCCAGTACTTC	CASRARLAETQYF
TRBV7-9	NA	TRBJ2-5	TRBD1	TGTGCCAGCAGCTTAGTCCAGGGGGCCGTGGTGGAGACCCAGTACTTC	CASSLVQGAVVETQYF
TRBV27	NA	TRBJ2-7	NA	TGTGCCAGCAGTTTAATTGAGGGCTCATACGAGCAGTACTTC	CASSLIEGSYEQYF
TRBV6-1	NA	TRBJ2-2	NA	TGTGCCAGCCTCATCCAGGCCAACACCGGGGAGCTGTTTTTT	CASLIQANTGELFF
TRBV29-1	NA	TRBJ1-2	TRBD1	TGCAGCGGTGTCGGGGGACAGGGTTCCTATGGCTACACCTTC	CSGVGGQGSYGYTF
TRBV11-2	NA	TRBJ1-1	NA	TGTGCCAGCAGCTCCCCCGGGGAGGGGGTGGGCACTGAAGCTTTCTTT	CASSSPGEGVGTEAFF
TRBV28	few	TRBJ2-7	TRBD2	TGTGCCAGCATTGAAGCGGGAGTAGGATACGAGCAGTACTTC	CASIEAGVGYEQYF
TRBV9	NA	TRBJ1-2	NA	TGTGCCAGCAGCTCCTATATGGATGGCTACACCTTC	CASSSYMDGYTF